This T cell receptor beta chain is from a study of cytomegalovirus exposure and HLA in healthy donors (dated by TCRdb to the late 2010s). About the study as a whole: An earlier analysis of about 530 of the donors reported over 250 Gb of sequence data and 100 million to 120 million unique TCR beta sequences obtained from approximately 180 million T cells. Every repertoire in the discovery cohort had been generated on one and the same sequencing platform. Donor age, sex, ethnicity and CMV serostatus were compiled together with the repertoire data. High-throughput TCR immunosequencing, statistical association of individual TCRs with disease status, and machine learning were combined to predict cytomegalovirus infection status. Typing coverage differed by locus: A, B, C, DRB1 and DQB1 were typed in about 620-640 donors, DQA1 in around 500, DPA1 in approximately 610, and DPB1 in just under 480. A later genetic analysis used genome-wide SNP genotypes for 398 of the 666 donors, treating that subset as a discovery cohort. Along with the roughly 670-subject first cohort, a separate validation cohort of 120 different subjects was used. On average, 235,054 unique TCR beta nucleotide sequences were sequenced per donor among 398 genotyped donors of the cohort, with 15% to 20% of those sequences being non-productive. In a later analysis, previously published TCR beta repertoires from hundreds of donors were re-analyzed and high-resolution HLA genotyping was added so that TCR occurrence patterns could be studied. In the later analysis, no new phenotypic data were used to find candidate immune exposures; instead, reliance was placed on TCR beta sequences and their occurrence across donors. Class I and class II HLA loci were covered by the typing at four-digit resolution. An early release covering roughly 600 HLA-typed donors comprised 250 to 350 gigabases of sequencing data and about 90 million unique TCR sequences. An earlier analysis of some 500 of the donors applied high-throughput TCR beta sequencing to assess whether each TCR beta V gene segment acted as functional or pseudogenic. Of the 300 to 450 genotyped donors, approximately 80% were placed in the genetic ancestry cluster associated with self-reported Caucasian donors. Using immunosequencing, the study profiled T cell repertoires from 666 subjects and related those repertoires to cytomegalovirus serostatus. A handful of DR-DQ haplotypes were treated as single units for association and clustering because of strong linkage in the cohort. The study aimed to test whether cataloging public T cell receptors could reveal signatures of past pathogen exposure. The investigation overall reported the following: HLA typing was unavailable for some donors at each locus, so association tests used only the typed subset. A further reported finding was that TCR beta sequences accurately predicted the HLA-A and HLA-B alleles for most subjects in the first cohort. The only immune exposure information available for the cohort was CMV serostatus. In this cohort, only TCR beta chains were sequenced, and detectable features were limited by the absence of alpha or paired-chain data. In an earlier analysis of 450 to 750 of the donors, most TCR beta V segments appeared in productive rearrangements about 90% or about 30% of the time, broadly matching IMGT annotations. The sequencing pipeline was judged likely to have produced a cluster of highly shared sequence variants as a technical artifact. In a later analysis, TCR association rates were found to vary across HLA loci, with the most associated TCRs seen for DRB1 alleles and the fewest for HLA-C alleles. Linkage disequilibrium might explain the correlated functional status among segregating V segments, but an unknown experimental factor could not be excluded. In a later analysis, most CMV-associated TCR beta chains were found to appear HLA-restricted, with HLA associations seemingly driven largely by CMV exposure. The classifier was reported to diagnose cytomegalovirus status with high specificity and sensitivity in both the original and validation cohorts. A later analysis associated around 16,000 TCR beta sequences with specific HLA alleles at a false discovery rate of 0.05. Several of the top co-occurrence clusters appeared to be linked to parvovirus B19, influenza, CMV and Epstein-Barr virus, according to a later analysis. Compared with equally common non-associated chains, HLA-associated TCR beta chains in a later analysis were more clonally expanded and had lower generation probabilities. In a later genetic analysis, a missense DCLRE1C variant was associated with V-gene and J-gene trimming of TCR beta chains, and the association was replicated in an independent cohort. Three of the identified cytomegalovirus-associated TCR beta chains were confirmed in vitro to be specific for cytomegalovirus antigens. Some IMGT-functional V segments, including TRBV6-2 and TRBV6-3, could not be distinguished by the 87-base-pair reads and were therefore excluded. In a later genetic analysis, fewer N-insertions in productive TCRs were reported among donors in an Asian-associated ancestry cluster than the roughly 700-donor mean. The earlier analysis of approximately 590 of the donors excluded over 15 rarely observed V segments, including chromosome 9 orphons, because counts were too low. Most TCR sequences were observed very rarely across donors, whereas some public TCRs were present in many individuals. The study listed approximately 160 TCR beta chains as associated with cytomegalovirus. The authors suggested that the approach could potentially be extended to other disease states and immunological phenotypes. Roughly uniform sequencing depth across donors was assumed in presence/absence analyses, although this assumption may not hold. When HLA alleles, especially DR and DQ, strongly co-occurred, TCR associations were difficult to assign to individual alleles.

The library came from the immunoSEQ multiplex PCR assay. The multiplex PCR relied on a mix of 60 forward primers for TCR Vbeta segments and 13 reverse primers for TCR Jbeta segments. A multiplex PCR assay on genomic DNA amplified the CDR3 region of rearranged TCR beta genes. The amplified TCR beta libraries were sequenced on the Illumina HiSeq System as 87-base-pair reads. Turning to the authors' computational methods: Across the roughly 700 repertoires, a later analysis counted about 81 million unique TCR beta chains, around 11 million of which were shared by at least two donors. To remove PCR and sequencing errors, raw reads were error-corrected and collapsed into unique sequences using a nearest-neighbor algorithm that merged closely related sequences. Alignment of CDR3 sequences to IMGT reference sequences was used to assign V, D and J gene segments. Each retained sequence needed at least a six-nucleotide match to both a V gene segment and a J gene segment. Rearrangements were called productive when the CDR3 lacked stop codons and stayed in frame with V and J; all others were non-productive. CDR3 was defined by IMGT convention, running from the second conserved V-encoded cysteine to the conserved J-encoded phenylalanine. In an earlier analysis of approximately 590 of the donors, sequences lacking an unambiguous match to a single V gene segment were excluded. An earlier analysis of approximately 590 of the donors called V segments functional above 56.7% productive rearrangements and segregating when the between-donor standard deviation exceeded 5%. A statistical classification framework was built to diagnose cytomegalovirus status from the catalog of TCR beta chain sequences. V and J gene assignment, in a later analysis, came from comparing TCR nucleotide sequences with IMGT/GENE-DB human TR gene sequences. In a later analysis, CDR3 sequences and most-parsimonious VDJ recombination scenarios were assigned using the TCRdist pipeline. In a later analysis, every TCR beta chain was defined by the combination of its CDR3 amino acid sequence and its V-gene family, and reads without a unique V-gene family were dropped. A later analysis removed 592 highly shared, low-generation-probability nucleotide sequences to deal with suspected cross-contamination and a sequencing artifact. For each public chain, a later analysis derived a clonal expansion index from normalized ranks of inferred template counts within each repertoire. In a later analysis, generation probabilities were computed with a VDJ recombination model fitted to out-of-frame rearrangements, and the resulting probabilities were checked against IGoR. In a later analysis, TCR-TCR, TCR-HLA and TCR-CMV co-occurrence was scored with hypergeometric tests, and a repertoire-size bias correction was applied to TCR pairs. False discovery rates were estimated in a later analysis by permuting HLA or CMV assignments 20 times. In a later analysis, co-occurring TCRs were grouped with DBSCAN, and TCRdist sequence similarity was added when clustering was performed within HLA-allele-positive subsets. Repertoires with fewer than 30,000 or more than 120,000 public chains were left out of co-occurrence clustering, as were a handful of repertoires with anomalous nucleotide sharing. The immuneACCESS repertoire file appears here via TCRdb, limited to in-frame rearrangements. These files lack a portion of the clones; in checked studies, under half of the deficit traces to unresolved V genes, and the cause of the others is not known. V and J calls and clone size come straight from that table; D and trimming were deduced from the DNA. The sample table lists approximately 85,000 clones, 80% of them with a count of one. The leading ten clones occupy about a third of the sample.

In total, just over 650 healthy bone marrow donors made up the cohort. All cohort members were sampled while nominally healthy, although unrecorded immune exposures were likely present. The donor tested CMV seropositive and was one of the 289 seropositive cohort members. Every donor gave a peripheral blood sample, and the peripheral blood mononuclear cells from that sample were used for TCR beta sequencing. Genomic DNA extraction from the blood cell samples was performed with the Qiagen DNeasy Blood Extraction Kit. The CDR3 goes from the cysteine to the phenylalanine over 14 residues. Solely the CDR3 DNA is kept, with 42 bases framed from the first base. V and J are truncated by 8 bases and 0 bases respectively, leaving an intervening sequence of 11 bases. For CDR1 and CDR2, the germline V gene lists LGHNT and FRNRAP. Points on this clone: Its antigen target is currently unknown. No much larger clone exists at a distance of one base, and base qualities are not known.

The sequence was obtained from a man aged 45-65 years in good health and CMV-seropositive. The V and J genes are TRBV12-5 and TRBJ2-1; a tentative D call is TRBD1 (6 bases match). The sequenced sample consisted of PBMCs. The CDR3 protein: CASQTGSSYNEQFF. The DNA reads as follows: TGTGCTAGTCAGACAGGAAGCTCCTACAATGAGCAGTTCTTC.